This T cell receptor beta chain originates from a study of blood T cell repertoires in COVID-19. Clones were sequenced by immunoSEQ multiplex PCR, and TCRdb holds only the in-frame ones, with some missing. The repertoire includes hundreds of thousands of clones, 91% of them detected once, and less than 3.5% sits in the top ten. Germline V gene lookup returns CDR1 SGHTA and CDR2 FQGNSA. The trim removed 7 bases at V and 5 bases at J, leaving 17 bases unmatched. The CDR3 totals 17 residues. The chain employs TRBV7-2 and TRBJ1-1; 9 bases match TRBD1. The sample taken for sequencing was peripheral blood. The source is a woman aged 18 to 35 who had recovered from COVID-19. The CDR3 DNA reads TGTGCCAGCATCATCTTACGAACAGGGGGCGTGGGGACTGAAGCTTTCTTT. Residues: CASIILRTGGVGTEAFF.